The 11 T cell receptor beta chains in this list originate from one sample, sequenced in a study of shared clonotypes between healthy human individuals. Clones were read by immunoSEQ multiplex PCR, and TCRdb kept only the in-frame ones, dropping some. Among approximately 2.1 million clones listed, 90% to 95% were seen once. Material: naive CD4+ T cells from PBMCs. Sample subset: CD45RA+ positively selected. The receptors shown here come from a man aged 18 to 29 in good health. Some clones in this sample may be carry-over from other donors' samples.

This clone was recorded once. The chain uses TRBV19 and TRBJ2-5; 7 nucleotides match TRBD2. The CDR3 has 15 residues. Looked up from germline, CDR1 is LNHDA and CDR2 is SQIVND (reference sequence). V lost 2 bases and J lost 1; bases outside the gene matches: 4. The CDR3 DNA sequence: TGTGCCAGTAGTATACGGGGCGGGAGCCAAGAGACCCAGTACTTC. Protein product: CASSIRGGSQETQYF.

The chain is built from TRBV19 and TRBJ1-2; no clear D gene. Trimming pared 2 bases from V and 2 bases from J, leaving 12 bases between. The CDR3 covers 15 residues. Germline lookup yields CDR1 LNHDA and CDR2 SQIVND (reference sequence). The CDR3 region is CASSIKGYLNYGYTF. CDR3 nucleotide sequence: TGTGCCAGTAGTATAAAGGGTTATTTAAACTATGGCTACACCTTC.

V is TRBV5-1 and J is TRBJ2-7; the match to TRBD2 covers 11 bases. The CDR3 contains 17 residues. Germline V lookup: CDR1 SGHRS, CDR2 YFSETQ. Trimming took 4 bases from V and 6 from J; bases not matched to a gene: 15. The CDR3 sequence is CASSPLGLAGGRGEQYF. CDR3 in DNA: TGCGCCAGCAGCCCCCTAGGGCTAGCGGGAGGAAGGGGCGAGCAGTACTTC.

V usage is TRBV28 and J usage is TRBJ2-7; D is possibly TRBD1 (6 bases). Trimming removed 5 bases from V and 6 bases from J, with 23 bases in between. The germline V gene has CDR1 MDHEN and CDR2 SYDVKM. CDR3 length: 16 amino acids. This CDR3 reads CASSGSTTGKGREQYF. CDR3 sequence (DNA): TGTGCCAGCAGTGGATCTACAACAGGGAAAGGCCGCGAGCAGTACTTC.

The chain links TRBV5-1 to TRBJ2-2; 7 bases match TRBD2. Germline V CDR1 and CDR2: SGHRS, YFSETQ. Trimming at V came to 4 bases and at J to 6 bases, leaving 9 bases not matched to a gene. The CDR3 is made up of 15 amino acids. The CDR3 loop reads CASSLGPAGAGELFF. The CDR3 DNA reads TGCGCCAGCAGCCTGGGTCCCGCGGGAGCCGGGGAGCTGTTTTTT.

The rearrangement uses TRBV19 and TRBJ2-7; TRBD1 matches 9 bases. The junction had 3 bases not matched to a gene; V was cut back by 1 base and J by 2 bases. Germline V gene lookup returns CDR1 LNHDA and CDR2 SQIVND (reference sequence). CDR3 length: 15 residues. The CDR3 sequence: CASSIAGTGPYEQYF. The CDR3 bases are TGTGCCAGTAGTATAGCCGGGACAGGGCCCTACGAGCAGTACTTC.

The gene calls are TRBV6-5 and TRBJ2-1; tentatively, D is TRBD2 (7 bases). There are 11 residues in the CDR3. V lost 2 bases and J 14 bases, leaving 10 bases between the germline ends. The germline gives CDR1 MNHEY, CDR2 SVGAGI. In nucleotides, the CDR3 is TGTGCCAGCAGTTACGAGGGGGGGGAGTTCTTC. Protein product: CASSYEGGEFF.

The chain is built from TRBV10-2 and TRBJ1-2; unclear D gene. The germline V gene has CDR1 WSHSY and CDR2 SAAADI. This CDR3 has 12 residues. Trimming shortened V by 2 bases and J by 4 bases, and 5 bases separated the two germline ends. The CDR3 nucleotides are TGCGCCAGCAGTGAGGAGGGCTATGGCTACACCTTC. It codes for CASSEEGYGYTF.

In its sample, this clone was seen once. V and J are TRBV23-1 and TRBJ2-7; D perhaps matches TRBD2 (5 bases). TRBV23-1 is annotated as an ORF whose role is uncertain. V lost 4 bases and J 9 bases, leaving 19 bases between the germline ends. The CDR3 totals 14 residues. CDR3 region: CASSPPVTTPRQYF. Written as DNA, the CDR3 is TGCGCCAGCAGTCCTCCGGTGACTACCCCCAGGCAGTACTTC.

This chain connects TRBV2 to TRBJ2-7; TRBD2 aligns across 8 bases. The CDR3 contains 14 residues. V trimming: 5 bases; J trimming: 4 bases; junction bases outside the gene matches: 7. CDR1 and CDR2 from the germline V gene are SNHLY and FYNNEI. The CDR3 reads CASSYTSGRYEQYF. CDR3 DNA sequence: TGTGCCAGCAGTTATACTAGCGGACGGTACGAGCAGTACTTC.

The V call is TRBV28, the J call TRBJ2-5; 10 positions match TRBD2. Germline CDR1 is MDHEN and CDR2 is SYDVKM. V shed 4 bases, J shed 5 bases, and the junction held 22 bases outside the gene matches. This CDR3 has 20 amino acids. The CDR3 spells CASSSTRLAGVRLSYETQYF. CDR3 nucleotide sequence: TGTGCCAGCAGTTCCACCCGGCTAGCGGGAGTTAGATTGAGTTACGAGACCCAGTACTTC.